The next 26 T cell receptor beta chains were all read from a single sample in a study of blood T cell repertoires in COVID-19. The assay was immunoSEQ multiplex PCR, and TCRdb's table has in-frame clones only and misses some. The profile covers 150,000 to 200,000 clones, with around nine tenths appearing a single time and around 0.77% taken by the ten largest. Input material: PBMCs or T cells enriched from blood (not recorded which). All receptors derive from a woman younger than 35 who had recovered from COVID-19.

This chain uses TRBV13 with TRBJ2-1, with TRBD2 matching 11 bases. The CDR3 has 16 residues. CDR1 PRHDT and CDR2 FYEKMQ come from the germline V gene (reference sequence). Trimming took 3 bases from V and 5 from J; bases not matched to a gene: 6. The CDR3 DNA reads TGTGCCAGCAGCTTGCCTACTAGCGGGAGCCACAATGAGCAGTTCTTC. It codes for CASSLPTSGSHNEQFF. The full variable domain, its missing parts supplied by reference TRBV13 and TRBJ2-1, is AAGVIQSPRHLIKEKRETATLKCYPIPRHDTVYWYQQGPGQDPQFLISFYEKMQSDKGSIPDRFSAQQFSDYHSELNMSSLELGDSALYFCASSLPTSGSHNEQFFGPGTRLTVL.

This CDR3 reads CASTGGPHPDTQYF. CDR3 DNA: TGTGCCAGCACGGGAGGACCCCACCCCGATACGCAGTATTTT. This chain joins TRBV27 and TRBJ2-3; TRBD2 aligns across 7 bases. CDR3 length: 14 residues. Trimming cost V 7 bases and J 6 bases; bases outside gene matches: 10. Germline lookup yields CDR1 MNHEY and CDR2 SMNVEV (reference sequence).

This chain joins TRBV20-1 and TRBJ2-5, with TRBD2 identical over 9 bases. J was trimmed by 5 bases and V by 3 bases; bases with no gene match: 16. CDR3 length: 17 amino acids. Germline CDR1 DFQATT, CDR2 SNEGSKA (reference sequence). CDR3 nucleotide sequence: TGCAGTGCTAGTGTTAGCGGGAGTTTTCGTGATTTGGAGACCCAGTACTTC. Its protein is CSASVSGSFRDLETQYF.

The chain joins TRBV5-6 to TRBJ2-2; tentative D call: TRBD1 (5 bases). Germline CDR1 and CDR2: SGHDT and YYEEEE. This CDR3 has 14 amino acids. Trimming took 5 bases from V and 0 from J, leaving 8 bases between them. CDR3 sequence reads: CASRGLPNTGELFF. The CDR3 DNA sequence: TGTGCCAGCAGGGGGCTCCCGAACACCGGGGAGCTGTTTTTT.

Only a few counts were recorded for this clone. The J gene is TRBJ2-1, the V gene TRBV19, with 9 bases identical to TRBD2. CDR1 and CDR2 (germline): LNHDA, SQIVND (reference sequence). This CDR3 contains 15 residues. After removal of 6 bases from V and 6 bases from J, the junction contained 9 bases not matched to a gene. The CDR3 sequence: CASSNSGTSFNEQFF. The DNA for the CDR3 is TGTGCCAGTAGCAACTCGGGGACTAGCTTCAATGAGCAGTTCTTC. Using reference TRBV19 and TRBJ2-1 for the parts outside the CDR3, the full variable domain is DGGITQSPKYLFRKEGQNVTLSCEQNLNHDAMYWYRQDPGQGLRLIYYSQIVNDFQKGDIAEGYSVSREKKESFPLTVTSAQKNPTAFYLCASSNSGTSFNEQFFGPGTRLTVL.

This clone was seen a single time. The V call is TRBV9, the J call TRBJ2-4; 8 bases are shared with TRBD2. Germline CDR1 is SGDLS and CDR2 is YYNGEE. The length of the CDR3 is 15 residues. J was trimmed by 2 bases and V by 0 bases; bases with no gene match: 1. Here the CDR3 reads CASSVAGGPKNIQYF. CDR3 coding DNA: TGTGCCAGCAGCGTAGCGGGAGGGCCCAAAAACATTCAGTACTTC. Full variable domain (remainder filled in from reference TRBV9 and TRBJ2-4): DSGVTQTPKHLITATGQRVTLRCSPRSGDLSVYWYQQSLDQGLQFLIQYYNGEERAKGNILERFSAQQFPDLHSELNLSSLELGDSALYFCASSVAGGPKNIQYFGAGTRLSVL.

The chain uses TRBV18 and TRBJ2-7, with unresolved D. Trimming left V 3 bases short and J 0 bases short, with 18 bases between. CDR1 and CDR2 (germline): KGHSH, LQKENI. CDR3 length equals 17 residues. Here the CDR3 reads CASSPGLTASTSYEQYF. CDR3 DNA: TGTGCCAGCTCACCCGGGTTAACGGCATCCACCTCCTACGAGCAGTACTTC.

This clone was seen more than once but under ten times. The rearrangement uses TRBV11-2 and TRBJ2-5; D is undetermined. Germline-derived CDR1 and CDR2 are SGHAT and FQNNGV. V was shortened by 5 bases and J by 5 bases, with 6 bases between the two germline ends. The CDR3 spans 11 residues. CDR3 sequence: CASSPRETQYF. Written as DNA, the CDR3 is TGTGCCAGCAGCCCCCGGGAGACCCAGTACTTC. The full variable domain, completed using reference TRBV11-2 and TRBJ2-5, is EAGVAQSPRYKIIEKRQSVAFWCNPISGHATLYWYQQILGQGPKLLIQFQNNGVVDDSQLPKDRFSAERLKGVDSTLKIQPAKLEDSAVYLCASSPRETQYFGPGTRLLVL.

This clone was seen only once. The chain has TRBV19 and TRBJ2-7; TRBD1 agrees at 11 bases. The CDR3 loop spans 19 amino acids. V trimming: 5 bases; J trimming: 4 bases; junction bases outside the gene matches: 19. Germline V gene data show CDR1 as LNHDA and CDR2 as SQIVND (reference sequence). The CDR3 DNA follows: TGTGCCAGTAGTGGCTCGGGACAGGGGGACGCTATGGAGGAGTACGAGCAGTACTTC. Amino acids: CASSGSGQGDAMEEYEQYF.

The V gene is TRBV10-2, the J gene TRBJ2-5; a weak D match, TRBD2 (6 bases). This CDR3 is built from 13 residues. Trimming stripped 1 base from V and 5 bases from J, with 8 bases between. Germline CDR1 WSHSY, CDR2 SAAADI. The CDR3 spells CASSEYGSETQYF. The DNA for the CDR3 is TGCGCCAGCAGTGAGTACGGGAGTGAGACCCAGTACTTC.

The chain joins TRBV19 to TRBJ2-1, with 10 bases lining up with TRBD1. Germline V gene sequence: CDR1 LNHDA, CDR2 SQIVND (reference sequence). This CDR3 contains 15 residues. Trimming at V came to 2 bases and at J to 9 bases, leaving 7 bases not matched to a gene. As DNA, the CDR3 is TGTGCCAGTAGTATACAGGGACAGGGGAGCACTGAGCAGTTCTTC. Encoded protein: CASSIQGQGSTEQFF.

V usage is TRBV3-1 (or the pseudogene TRBV3-2) and J usage is TRBJ2-7, with 9 bases identical to TRBD2. The CDR3 runs 14 residues. The V gene's germline CDR1 is LGHDT and CDR2 YNNKEL (reference sequence). V was pared by 5 bases and J by 2 bases, with 4 bases of the junction left unmatched. The CDR3 protein is CASSSLAGPYEQYF. The CDR3 region has the DNA TGTGCCAGCAGCTCCCTAGCGGGGCCCTACGAGCAGTACTTC.

The rearrangement joins TRBV3-1 (or the pseudogene TRBV3-2) to TRBJ2-1; TRBD2 might be the D (6 bases). The germline V gene has CDR1 LGHDT and CDR2 YNNKEL (reference sequence). Deletions cut 8 bases from V and 0 bases from J, with 14 bases between. The CDR3 length is 15 residues. CDR3 region: CASGGRESSYNEQFF. The CDR3 DNA reads as TGTGCCAGCGGGGGACGGGAGAGCTCCTACAATGAGCAGTTCTTC.

The chain couples TRBV18 to TRBJ2-2; TRBD2 aligns across 8 bases. This CDR3 contains 19 residues. J gave up 1 base and V 1 base, and 11 bases lay outside the gene matches. In germline, CDR1 is KGHSH, CDR2 LQKENI. CDR3 residues: CASSPLGGGRILNTGELFF. The DNA of the CDR3 is TGTGCCAGCTCACCACTCGGCGGGGGGCGAATTTTGAACACCGGGGAGCTGTTTTTT. The variable domain in full, completed from reference TRBV18 and TRBJ2-2, reads NAGVMQNPRHLVRRRGQEARLRCSPMKGHSHVYWYRQLPEEGLKFMVYLQKENIIDESGMPKERFSAEFPKEGPSILRIQQVVRGDSAAYFCASSPLGGGRILNTGELFFGEGSRLTVL.

V and J are TRBV7-2 and TRBJ1-3, with D tentatively TRBD1 (5 bases). Germline V gene data show CDR1 as SGHTA and CDR2 as FQGNSA. Trimming shortened V by 5 bases and J by 4 bases, and 15 bases separated the two germline ends. This CDR3 comprises 15 residues. The CDR3 sequence: CASSLTGGGGNTIYF. As DNA, the CDR3 is TGTGCCAGCAGCCTAACTGGGGGAGGCGGAAACACCATATATTTT.

The chain has TRBV28 and TRBJ2-5; 9 bases fit TRBD2. V lost 5 bases and J lost 6; bases outside the gene matches: 22. Per the germline V gene, CDR1 is MDHEN and CDR2 is SYDVKM. The CDR3 length is 19 residues. In nucleotides, the CDR3 is TGTGCCAGCAGTGGGGGCGGGAGGGCCGGCCGCTCCTTCCTCAAGACCCAGTACTTC. Protein: CASSGGGRAGRSFLKTQYF.

The chain joins TRBV16 to TRBJ2-6; TRBD1 agrees at 7 bases. CDR3 length: 18 residues. V trimming: 4 bases; J trimming: 0 bases; junction bases outside the gene matches: 9. Germline assignment: CDR1 KGHSY and CDR2 FQNENV. The CDR3 DNA is TGTGCCAGCAGCCCGGACAGGTTCTCAATCTCTGGGGCCAACGTCCTGACTTTC. Encoded protein: CASSPDRFSISGANVLTF.

J is TRBJ2-1 and V is TRBV5-5; D not certain. V was cut by 0 bases and J by 4 bases, with 11 bases left in between. Germline assignment: CDR1 SGHKS and CDR2 YYEKEE (reference sequence). This CDR3 is built from 15 residues. The CDR3 DNA is TGTGCCAGCAGCTTGGCCATAGCAGTTTACAATGAGCAGTTCTTC. Translated: CASSLAIAVYNEQFF.

The V and J genes are TRBV23-1 and TRBJ2-1; D is undetermined. Being an ORF, TRBV23-1 has a function that is uncertain. V gave up 0 bases and J gave up 0 bases, with 12 bases separating them. The CDR3 runs to 17 residues. In DNA, the CDR3 is TGCGCCAGCAGTCAATCTAACGGGTCGAGCTCCTACAATGAGCAGTTCTTC. It yields the protein CASSQSNGSSSYNEQFF.

There are a few counts of this clone. The gene calls are TRBV7-9 and TRBJ2-2; D call uncertain. Trimming shortened V by 5 bases and J by 8 bases, and 9 bases separated the two germline ends. There are 12 residues in the CDR3. Germline lookup yields CDR1 SEHNR and CDR2 FQNEAQ (reference sequence). This CDR3 reads CASSRQQGELFF. The CDR3 region has the DNA TGTGCCAGCAGCCGTCAACAGGGGGAGCTGTTTTTT.

The chain carries TRBV2 and TRBJ1-2; no clear D gene. Trimming pared 3 bases from V and 5 bases from J, leaving 4 bases between. CDR3 length equals 11 residues. CDR1 SNHLY and CDR2 FYNNEI come from the germline V gene. The CDR3 is CASSEEYGYTF. The CDR3 DNA is TGTGCCAGCAGTGAGGAGTATGGCTACACCTTC.

The chain carries TRBV6-6 and TRBJ2-7, with 8 bases fitting TRBD2. Per germline, CDR1 MNHNY and CDR2 SVGAGI (reference sequence). The V segment lost 5 bases and the J segment 1 base; nucleotides outside the gene matches: 10. The CDR3 has 16 amino acids. The CDR3 DNA is TGTGCCAGCAGTCGACGAGGAAGCGGGAGTTCCTACGAGCAGTACTTC. As protein: CASSRRGSGSSYEQYF.

The rearrangement joins TRBV6-5 to TRBJ2-1; D not certain. Trimming removed 3 bases at V and 1 base at J, with 7 bases between. The CDR3 has 14 residues. The germline CDR1 and CDR2 sequences are MNHEY and SVGAGI. In DNA form, the CDR3 reads TGTGCCAGCAGTTATGGAGTTTCCTACAATGAGCAGTTCTTC. This translates into CASSYGVSYNEQFF.

V gene TRBV25-1 combines with J gene TRBJ1-1, with D possibly being TRBD1 (6 bases). The V end lost 1 base, the J end lost 0 bases, and 9 bases lay between the germline ends. Germline CDR1 is MGHDK and CDR2 is SYGVNS. The CDR3 has 15 amino acids. CDR3 DNA: TGTGCCAGCAGTGAATGGGGACAAATGAACACTGAAGCTTTCTTT. It specifies CASSEWGQMNTEAFF. Full variable domain (outside the CDR3, taken from reference TRBV25-1 and TRBJ1-1): EADIYQTPRYLVIGTGKKITLECSQTMGHDKMYWYQQDPGMELHLIHYSYGVNSTEKGDLSSESTVSRIRTEHFPLTLESARPSHTSQYLCASSEWGQMNTEAFFGQGTRLTVV.

This chain connects TRBV5-1 to TRBJ2-5, with a tentative D call TRBD1 (6 bases). The ends were cut back, 9 bases at V and 1 base at J, with 19 bases in the middle. CDR1 is SGHRS, CDR2 YFSETQ, per germline. The CDR3 consists of 15 residues. The CDR3 reads CATRPRGTFQETQYF. The CDR3 DNA reads as TGCGCCACCCGCCCCAGGGGAACATTCCAAGAGACCCAGTACTTC.

This clone has just one count. CDR3 sequence reads: CASSLTSLAGVATGELFF. As DNA, the CDR3 is TGTGCCAGCAGCTTAACCTCCCTAGCGGGAGTAGCTACCGGGGAGCTGTTTTTT. The J gene is TRBJ2-2, the V gene TRBV7-3, with 10 bases aligning to TRBD2. From germline, CDR1 is SGHTA and CDR2 FQGTGA. The CDR3 spans 18 residues. V lost 0 bases to trimming and J lost 5 bases; unmatched junction nucleotides: 9.